The subject of this entry is one T cell receptor beta chain. What it binds is unknown. Template switching with 5'RACE generated the TCR cDNA and added a universal primer site and UMIs. TCRdb itself ran the 5' RACE reads through MiXCR, one entry per CDR3 protein. The repertoire consists of around 310,000 distinct CDR3 sequences, with 3.5% to 4.5% occurring once and the leading ten covering approximately 19%. This entry belongs to a study of T cells after yellow fever vaccination. Study-level results: The CD4 compartment and the CD8 compartment contained a small share of clonotypes in common. Though weaker, the secondary response peaked faster, on day 5 versus 15.

This TCR came from a man aged 18 to 29 who received the YFV17D yellow fever vaccine. The sample consisted of PBMCs, taken 15 days after the yellow fever booster vaccination.

CDR3 coding DNA: TGTGCCAGCGGTATAACACAAAGCCCCAACGTCCTGACTTTC. Its protein product is CASGITQSPNVLTF. The genes are TRBV6-6 and TRBJ2-6, with no clear D. CDR1 is MNHNY and CDR2 is SVGAGI in the germline V gene (reference sequence). Between the trimmed V and J ends, which lost 8 bases and 8 bases, there was a span of 16 bases. The CDR3 sequence is 14 residues long.